This passage covers 21 T cell receptor beta chains from one sample sequenced in a study of T cells in tumors after PD-1 blockade. Sequenced by immunoSEQ multiplex PCR; TCRdb stores in-frame clones only, minus some. Of around 19,000 clones listed, 78% are singletons. The specimen comprised PBMCs, sampled before anti-PD-1 treatment. The receptors stem from a human donor with basal cell carcinoma.

By share, this clone counts as medium-sized (0.01 to 0.1%). V usage is TRBV7-9 and J usage is TRBJ2-2, with D possibly being TRBD1 or TRBD2 (6 bases each). The germline V and J ends were trimmed by 8 bases and 6 bases, with 16 bases remaining between them. The CDR3 sequence is 14 residues long. Germline-derived CDR1 and CDR2 are SEHNR and FQNEAQ (reference sequence). The chain's CDR3 is CASPPEGGAGELFF. Here the CDR3 DNA reads TGTGCCAGCCCCCCCGAGGGGGGCGCCGGGGAGCTGTTTTTT.

The CDR3 protein is CASSSAFQPQHF. The CDR3 DNA reads as TGTGCCAGCAGTTCGGCGTTCCAGCCCCAGCATTTT. The gene calls are TRBV12-3 or TRBV12-4 and TRBJ1-5; D gene ambiguous. The CDR3 is 12 residues long. Trimming cost V 4 bases and J 7 bases, with 8 bases left between them.

This clone was counted only a few times. CDR3 sequence reads: CASSPDYFPGINEQFF. In nucleotides, the CDR3 is TGTGCCAGCAGCCCTGACTATTTCCCGGGTATCAATGAGCAGTTCTTC. The chain carries TRBV14 and TRBJ2-1; D possibly corresponds to TRBD2 (5 bases). This CDR3 has 16 amino acids. Germline-derived CDR1 and CDR2 are SGHDN and FVKESK. Between the trimmed V and J ends, which lost 4 bases and 6 bases, there was a span of 19 bases.

The chain links TRBV28 to TRBJ1-1, with TRBD1 identical over 7 bases. Germline values: CDR1 MDHEN, CDR2 SYDVKM. This CDR3 has 14 amino acids. The V segment lost 7 bases and the J segment 1 base; nucleotides outside the gene matches: 6. The DNA of the CDR3 is TGTGCCAGCACCCCGGGACAGTCGAACACTGAAGCTTTCTTT. Protein: CASTPGQSNTEAFF.

This clone rates as large (0.1 to 1%). This chain connects TRBV10-2 to TRBJ2-7, with 7 nucleotides matching TRBD2. This CDR3 has 14 amino acids. V lost 8 bases and J lost 3; bases outside the gene matches: 10. CDR1 and CDR2 (germline): WSHSY, SAAADI. In DNA form, the CDR3 reads TGCGCCAGCTCCGGATCCGGACTAGGCTACGAGCAGTACTTC. Protein: CASSGSGLGYEQYF.

V and J are TRBV28 and TRBJ1-1; D perhaps matches TRBD1 (5 bases). CDR1 is MDHEN and CDR2 is SYDVKM in the germline V gene. V lost 3 bases and J 1 base, leaving 18 bases between the germline ends. The CDR3 has 17 residues. CDR3 in amino acids: CASSLAGRGTQNTEAFF. The CDR3 region has the DNA TGTGCCAGCAGTTTGGCGGGAAGGGGCACACAGAACACTGAAGCTTTCTTT.

This clone counts as medium-sized (0.01 to 0.1%). The same CDR3 is also encoded by other DNA sequences in this sample. The rearrangement links TRBV2 to TRBJ2-1, with TRBD2 matching 8 bases. The germline V gene has CDR1 SNHLY and CDR2 FYNNEI. Losses at the gene ends were 3 bases for V and 0 bases for J; bases not matched to a gene: 13. The CDR3 totals 19 residues. This CDR3 reads CASSDGGAGVGSSYNEQFF. The CDR3 DNA reads as TGTGCCAGCAGTGACGGGGGGGCGGGGGTGGGGAGCTCCTACAATGAGCAGTTCTTC.

The rearrangement uses TRBV11-1 and TRBJ2-1; 8 bases agree with TRBD1. Germline CDR1 reads SGHAT; CDR2 reads FQDESV (reference sequence). V was pared by 6 bases and J by 10 bases, with 5 bases of the junction left unmatched. CDR3 length: 12 amino acids. The CDR3 bases are TGTGCCAGCAGGGGGACAGGAGGGGAGCAGTTCTTC. Encoded protein: CASRGTGGEQFF.

V and J are TRBV6-1 and TRBJ2-5, with D possibly TRBD2 on 5 matching bases. Germline-derived CDR1 and CDR2 are MNHNS and SASEGT. The V end was cut by 0 bases, the J end by 10 bases, with 18 bases between. The CDR3 length is 15 residues. CDR3 amino acids: CASSEARASRRDQYF. CDR3 nucleotide sequence: TGTGCCAGCAGTGAAGCGCGGGCCTCACGTAGAGACCAGTACTTC.

This rearrangement joins TRBV10-1 to TRBJ2-1, with a tentative D call TRBD2 (5 bases). With 3 bases removed from V and 0 bases from J, the gap between germline ends came to 9 bases. Germline CDR1 is WNHNN and CDR2 is SYGVQD (reference sequence). The CDR3 runs 15 residues. The CDR3 here is CASSDPGDSYNEQFF. The CDR3 DNA reads TGCGCCAGCAGTGATCCCGGGGACTCCTACAATGAGCAGTTCTTC.

The chain is built from TRBV27 and TRBJ2-7, with 7 bases lining up with TRBD1. In germline, CDR1 is MNHEY, CDR2 SMNVEV (reference sequence). This CDR3 is 16 amino acids long. Losses at the gene ends were 5 bases for V and 3 bases for J; bases not matched to a gene: 13. The DNA for the CDR3 is TGTGCCAGCAGTAATGACAGGGCGAAAGCCTACTACGAGCAGTACTTC. Its protein is CASSNDRAKAYYEQYF.

Concerning this clone: Sequence at one end of the junction differs from germline and may be a read error. The same CDR3 arises from other DNA sequences in this sample as well. The chain couples TRBV30 to TRBJ2-7; 10 bases match TRBD2. There are 14 residues in the CDR3. Per germline, CDR1 GTSNPN and CDR2 SVGIG (reference sequence). The CDR3 protein is CAWAGGLAGVSHHF. The CDR3 DNA reads as TGTGCCTGGGCGGGGGGTCTAGCGGGAGTTTCCCACCACTTC.

This clone was detected only a few times. This chain links TRBV5-1 with TRBJ1-2, with D perhaps matching TRBD1 (6 bases). V was cut by 0 bases and J by 5 bases, with 20 bases left in between. The CDR3 sequence is 17 residues long. Germline V CDR1 and CDR2: SGHRS, YFSETQ. The CDR3 region has the DNA TGCGCCAGCAGCTTGGCGAGCAGGGGAGGGTTGAGTTATGGCTACACCTTC. Translating gives CASSLASRGGLSYGYTF.

The rearrangement joins TRBV6-5 to TRBJ1-2; D is unclear. This CDR3 is built from 11 residues. Trimming left V 8 bases short and J 4 bases short, with 8 bases between. Germline lookup yields CDR1 MNHEY and CDR2 SVGAGI. CDR3 region: CASSRSYGYTF. The DNA of the CDR3 is TGTGCCAGCTCACGTTCCTATGGCTACACCTTC.

V and J are TRBV14 and TRBJ2-2; D is uncertain. This CDR3 has 15 residues. The V end was cut by 0 bases, the J end by 7 bases, with 12 bases between. Per germline, CDR1 SGHDN and CDR2 FVKESK. The CDR3 loop is CASSQDRRRVGELFF. In DNA, the CDR3 is TGTGCCAGCAGCCAAGATAGAAGACGGGTCGGGGAGCTGTTTTTT.

The chain combines TRBV6-2 or TRBV6-3 with TRBJ2-7, with 8 bases fitting TRBD2. With 0 bases clipped from V and 7 bases from J, the junction kept 5 bases outside the gene matches. CDR1 and CDR2 (germline): MNHEY, SVGEGT. The CDR3 loop spans 14 amino acids. The CDR3 spells CASSYSGLVGEQYF. In DNA form, the CDR3 reads TGTGCCAGCAGTTACTCGGGACTAGTGGGGGAGCAGTACTTC.

V is TRBV5-4 and J is TRBJ2-4, with 9 positions matching TRBD2. With V trimmed by 4 bases and J by 6 bases, 8 bases remained unmatched. Germline CDR1 is SGHNT and CDR2 is YYREEE (reference sequence). This CDR3 is built from 15 residues. In DNA form, the CDR3 reads TGTGCCAGCAGCCCCCTTGCGGGGGGGCCAAACATTCAGTACTTC. Protein: CASSPLAGGPNIQYF.

The rearrangement links TRBV3-1 (or the pseudogene TRBV3-2) to TRBJ2-5, with no clear D. Germline V gene lookup returns CDR1 LGHDT and CDR2 YNNKEL (reference sequence). Trimming pared 0 bases from V and 1 base from J, leaving 9 bases between. The CDR3 consists of 15 residues. The CDR3 sequence: CASSQDMAAQETQYF. The DNA for the CDR3 is TGTGCCAGCAGCCAAGATATGGCAGCCCAAGAGACCCAGTACTTC.

This chain links TRBV5-1 with TRBJ1-3; D unclear. Germline V CDR1 and CDR2: SGHRS, YFSETQ. V lost 0 bases and J lost 1, with 8 bases in between. This CDR3 contains 15 residues. This CDR3 is CASSLEVYSGNTIYF. The CDR3 coding sequence is TGCGCCAGCAGCTTGGAGGTTTATTCTGGAAACACCATATATTTT.

V and J are TRBV7-9 and TRBJ2-1; D perhaps matches TRBD2 (6 bases). Germline V gene lookup returns CDR1 SEHNR and CDR2 FQNEAQ (reference sequence). The V end was cut by 1 base, the J end by 2 bases, with 15 bases between. The CDR3 totals 17 residues. The CDR3 loop reads CASSLGFLGTAYNEQFF. CDR3 DNA: TGTGCCAGCAGCTTAGGTTTCTTGGGGACTGCCTACAATGAGCAGTTCTTC.

The rearrangement joins TRBV5-1 to TRBJ2-2; 10 bases are shared with TRBD2. The CDR3 totals 16 residues. Germline assignment: CDR1 SGHRS and CDR2 YFSETQ. Losses at the gene ends were 3 bases for V and 4 bases for J; bases not matched to a gene: 6. CDR3 nucleotide sequence: TGCGCCAGCAGCTGGAGCGGGAGGGCCGCCACCGGGGAGCTGTTTTTT. Translated, it gives CASSWSGRAATGELFF.